The 20 T cell receptor beta chains below all came from one sample that was sequenced in a study of molecular identifiers for immune sequencing clone quantification. TCRdb recomputed calls from the PCR reads with MiXCR, one row per CDR3 protein. The sample has about 68,000 distinct CDR3 sequences, 15% to 20% seen once. The sequenced sample consisted of naive CD8+ T cells from blood, with Jurkat cell RNA spiked in. Subset of the sample: FACS-sorted CD8+CD4-CCR7+CD45RA+ naive T cells. The receptors here all came from a human donor in good health. Some libraries in this study had Jurkat cell RNA spiked in.

In this sample, this clonotype turned up many times. The J gene is TRBJ2-7, the V gene TRBV29-1; tentative D call: TRBD1 (5 bases). This CDR3 spans 15 amino acids. Germline lookup yields CDR1 SQVTM and CDR2 ANQGSEA. Deletions cut 0 bases from V and 3 bases from J, with 15 bases between. CDR3 bases: TGCAGCGTTGAAGACAGGGAATCATCGGACTACGAGCAGTACTTC. Translating gives CSVEDRESSDYEQYF.

This clonotype was detected only a few times. The J gene is TRBJ2-2, the V gene TRBV20-1; D not certain. Trimming removed 6 bases at V and 2 bases at J, with 10 bases between. Per germline, CDR1 DFQATT and CDR2 SNEGSKA (reference sequence). The CDR3 consists of 13 residues. The CDR3 sequence: CSAKAPNTGELFF. Here the CDR3 DNA reads TGCAGTGCCAAGGCCCCCAACACCGGGGAGCTGTTTTTT.

This clonotype was observed at least ten times. A single base separates this from a much larger clone, so it may be a read error. The chain uses TRBV20-1 and TRBJ2-3; D is possibly TRBD2 (5 bases). Germline V gene lookup returns CDR1 DFQATT and CDR2 SNEGSKA (reference sequence). V was pared by 0 bases and J by 6 bases, with 19 bases between. This CDR3 region has 16 residues. For the CDR3, the DNA is TGCAGTGCTAGAGATACCGTGGCCGGGATGTTGGATACGCAGTATTTT. This translates into CSARDTVAGMLDTQYF.

Note on this clonotype: A read error may produce the germline difference seen at one junction end. This chain joins TRBV9 and TRBJ2-3, with TRBD2 identical over 9 bases. Germline V CDR1 and CDR2: SGDLS, YYNGEE. The CDR3 is made up of 15 amino acids. CDR3 in DNA: TGTGCCAGCAGCGTCGGGACTAGCTCCACAGATACGCGGTATTTT. Translated, it gives CASSVGTSSTDTRYF.

This clonotype was seen repeatedly, ten times or more. This chain links TRBV7-2 with TRBJ1-1, with D possibly TRBD1 on 5 matching bases. Germline V gives CDR1 SGHTA, CDR2 FQGNSA. The CDR3 covers 14 residues. V was trimmed by 4 bases and J by 6 bases, leaving 15 bases between them. The CDR3 nucleotides are TGTGCCAGCAGCTGGGGGGGGGGAATCGCTGAAGCTTTCTTT. Amino acid sequence: CASSWGGGIAEAFF.

The chain joins TRBV7-9 to TRBJ2-1; D not resolved. Germline CDR1 reads SEHNR; CDR2 reads FQNEAQ (reference sequence). The CDR3 runs to 15 residues. V dropped 1 base and J dropped 7 bases, with 14 bases sitting between them. CDR3: CASSLGQPSLNEQFF. The DNA of the CDR3 is TGTGCCAGCAGCTTAGGTCAGCCCAGCTTAAATGAGCAGTTCTTC.

Many counts were recorded for this clonotype. The chain has TRBV19 and TRBJ2-1, with a tentative D call TRBD2 (5 bases). Germline values: CDR1 LNHDA, CDR2 SQIVND (reference sequence). V lost 8 bases to trimming and J lost 2 bases, with 19 bases between them. CDR3 size: 16 residues. The chain's CDR3 is CASRVTPSTTYNEQFF. CDR3 DNA: TGTGCCAGTCGGGTAACTCCTAGCACTACCTACAATGAGCAGTTCTTC.

This clonotype has just a few counts. This chain links TRBV7-8 with TRBJ2-1; 11 positions agree with TRBD2. With V trimmed by 3 bases and J by 2 bases, 3 bases remained unmatched. Germline V gene data show CDR1 as SGHVS and CDR2 as FQNEAQ. The CDR3 length is 16 residues. CDR3 nucleotides: TGTGCCAGCAGCTTGGGGACTAGCGGAGCCTACAATGAGCAGTTCTTC. This gives the protein CASSLGTSGAYNEQFF.

Points on this clonotype: This could be a read error, since a much larger clone is one nucleotide away. The chain is built from TRBV28 and TRBJ2-7; perhaps TRBD1 as D (6 bases). The CDR3 is made up of 15 amino acids. V dropped 5 bases and J dropped 5 bases, with 19 bases sitting between them. Germline V gene lookup returns CDR1 MDHEN and CDR2 SYDVKM. The CDR3 DNA reads as TGTGCCAGCAGTCCCCTCAGGGGTTCCTCTCACGAGCAGTACTTC. It is translated as CASSPLRGSSHEQYF.

On this clonotype: Likely a read error: the CDR3 ends without its conserved phenylalanine or tryptophan. CDR3 loop: CASSQYFVASGRGTDTQYS. The CDR3 DNA is TGCGCCAGCAGCCAATATTTCGTGGCTAGCGGGAGAGGAACAGATACGCAGTATTCT. This rearrangement joins TRBV5-3 to TRBJ2-3; 10 bases are a match to TRBD2. Being an ORF, TRBV5-3 has a function that is uncertain. This CDR3 has 19 amino acids.

At least ten counts were recorded for this clonotype. The J gene is TRBJ2-3, the V gene TRBV2; tentative D call: TRBD2 (6 bases). The V end lost 2 bases, the J end lost 0 bases, and 12 bases lay between the germline ends. Per the germline V gene, CDR1 is SNHLY and CDR2 is FYNNEI. The CDR3 is 16 residues long. This CDR3 reads CASSEWGSGSTDTQYF. In DNA, the CDR3 is TGTGCCAGCAGTGAATGGGGGAGCGGGAGCACAGATACGCAGTATTTT.

This clonotype was seen at least ten times. The junction differs from germline at one of its ends, possibly a read error. V gene TRBV7-9 combines with J gene TRBJ2-1; D is perhaps TRBD2 (5 bases). Germline lookup yields CDR1 SEHNR and CDR2 FQNEAQ (reference sequence). The CDR3 extends over 13 amino acids. The CDR3 here is CASSLAEANEQFF. For the CDR3, the DNA is TGTGCCAGCAGCCTAGCCGAAGCCAATGAGCAGTTCTTC.

This clonotype was seen more than once but under ten times. The chain combines TRBV20-1 with TRBJ2-1; possibly TRBD2 for D (5 bases). V lost 0 bases to trimming and J lost 1 base, with 10 bases between them. Germline V lookup: CDR1 DFQATT, CDR2 SNEGSKA (reference sequence). The CDR3 totals 15 residues. CDR3 amino acids: CSAREPGVSYNEQFF. The CDR3 DNA reads as TGCAGTGCTAGAGAGCCCGGGGTTTCCTACAATGAGCAGTTCTTC.

This clonotype was observed many times. The chain links TRBV6-5 to TRBJ2-1, with TRBD1 matching over 8 bases. This CDR3 has 15 amino acids. From germline, CDR1 is MNHEY and CDR2 SVGAGI. J lost 4 bases, V lost 5 bases, and 7 bases had no gene match. This CDR3 reads CASSVGTGGYNEQFF. The CDR3 nucleotides read TGTGCCAGCAGTGTAGGTACAGGGGGGTACAATGAGCAGTTCTTC.

This clonotype was recorded at least ten times. This rearrangement joins TRBV9 to TRBJ2-2; TRBD1 matches 9 bases. This CDR3 is built from 18 residues. The germline V gene has CDR1 SGDLS and CDR2 YYNGEE. V was pared by 3 bases and J by 4 bases, with 13 bases of the junction left unmatched. The CDR3 DNA reads TGTGCCAGCAGCGCCGAAACCTCCGGGACAGGGATCACCGGGGAGCTGTTTTTT. Its translation: CASSAETSGTGITGELFF.

The chain combines TRBV6-5 with TRBJ2-2; 8 bases fit TRBD2. This CDR3 is built from 15 residues. CDR1 MNHEY and CDR2 SVGAGI come from the germline V gene. V lost 5 bases to trimming and J lost 1 base; unmatched junction nucleotides: 3. CDR3: CASSRSGRNTGELFF. The CDR3 DNA reads as TGTGCCAGCAGTCGAAGCGGGAGGAACACCGGGGAGCTGTTTTTT.

The V and J genes are TRBV12-3 or TRBV12-4 and TRBJ2-3; D remains unclear. Trimming cost V 4 bases and J 8 bases, with 13 bases left between them. This CDR3 is built from 13 residues. Here the CDR3 DNA reads TGTGCCAGCAGTTCCCTAAGCATAGGTACGCAGTATTTT. Translating gives CASSSLSIGTQYF.

This clonotype was counted ten times or more. V is TRBV25-1 and J is TRBJ2-5, with a tentative D call TRBD1 (5 bases). Trimming took 1 base from V and 5 from J, leaving 14 bases between them. The length of the CDR3 is 15 residues. The germline gives CDR1 MGHDK, CDR2 SYGVNS. The CDR3 region is CASSEFAGYGETQYF. In DNA, the CDR3 is TGTGCCAGCAGTGAATTCGCAGGGTACGGGGAGACCCAGTACTTC.

This clonotype was counted ten times or more. This sequence joins TRBV7-9 and TRBJ1-5; D unclear. The V gene lost 2 bases and the J gene lost 4 bases, with 9 bases spanning the gap. The germline V gene has CDR1 SEHNR and CDR2 FQNEAQ (reference sequence). CDR3 length: 14 residues. Written as DNA, the CDR3 is TGTGCCAGCAGCTTAAGTCGGGGAAATCAGCCCCAGCATTTT. Protein product: CASSLSRGNQPQHF.

This clonotype showed up many times. The J gene is TRBJ2-3, the V gene TRBV10-1; D tentatively fits TRBD1 or TRBD2 (5 bases each). Germline loops: CDR1 WNHNN, CDR2 SYGVQD (reference sequence). V was shortened by 3 bases and J by 3 bases, with 10 bases between the two germline ends. The CDR3 has 14 amino acids. CDR3 region: CASSEGDVTDTQYF. In nucleotides, the CDR3 is TGCGCCAGCAGTGAAGGGGACGTAACAGATACGCAGTATTTT.